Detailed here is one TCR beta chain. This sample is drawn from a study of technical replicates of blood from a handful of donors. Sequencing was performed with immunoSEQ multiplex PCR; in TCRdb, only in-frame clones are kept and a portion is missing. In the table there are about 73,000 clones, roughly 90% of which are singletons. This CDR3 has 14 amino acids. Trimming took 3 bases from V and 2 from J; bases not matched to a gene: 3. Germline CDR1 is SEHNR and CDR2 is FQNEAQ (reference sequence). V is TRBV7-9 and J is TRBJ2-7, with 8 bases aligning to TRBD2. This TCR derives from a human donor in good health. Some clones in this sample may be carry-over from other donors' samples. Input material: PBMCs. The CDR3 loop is CASSLGLDPYEQYF. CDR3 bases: TGTGCCAGCAGCTTGGGACTAGACCCCTACGAGCAGTACTTC.